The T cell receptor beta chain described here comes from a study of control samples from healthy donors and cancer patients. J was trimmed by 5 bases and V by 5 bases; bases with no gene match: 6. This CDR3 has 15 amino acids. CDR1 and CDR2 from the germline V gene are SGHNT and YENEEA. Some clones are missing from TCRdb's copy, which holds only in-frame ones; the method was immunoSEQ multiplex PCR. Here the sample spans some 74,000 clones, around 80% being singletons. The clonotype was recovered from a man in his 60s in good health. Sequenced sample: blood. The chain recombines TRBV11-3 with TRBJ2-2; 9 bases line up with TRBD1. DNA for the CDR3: TGTGCCAGCAGCACACAGGGGGCAAGGACCGGGGAGCTGTTTTTT. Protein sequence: CASSTQGARTGELFF.